This T cell receptor beta chain was recovered during a study of T cell changes during pregnancy in multiple sclerosis. Profiling relied on immunoSEQ multiplex PCR, and the TCRdb table lists in-frame clones only, not all of them. This sample has tens of thousands of clones, with about 93% found just once. The CDR3 sequence is 15 residues long. The J segment lost 4 bases and the V segment lost 7 bases, leaving 10 bases of the junction unmatched. Germline CDR1 and CDR2: MGHDK and SYGVNS. The sequence was collected from a female donor with multiple sclerosis, enrolled in a pregnancy study. The chain links TRBV25-1 to TRBJ1-1, with 9 bases matching TRBD1. This specimen was CD4+ T cells from peripheral blood mononuclear cells, taken in the third trimester of pregnancy. CDR3 bases: TGTGCCAGCAATATACAGGGGGCCGTTCCCACTGAAGCTTTCTTT. Protein: CASNIQGAVPTEAFF.